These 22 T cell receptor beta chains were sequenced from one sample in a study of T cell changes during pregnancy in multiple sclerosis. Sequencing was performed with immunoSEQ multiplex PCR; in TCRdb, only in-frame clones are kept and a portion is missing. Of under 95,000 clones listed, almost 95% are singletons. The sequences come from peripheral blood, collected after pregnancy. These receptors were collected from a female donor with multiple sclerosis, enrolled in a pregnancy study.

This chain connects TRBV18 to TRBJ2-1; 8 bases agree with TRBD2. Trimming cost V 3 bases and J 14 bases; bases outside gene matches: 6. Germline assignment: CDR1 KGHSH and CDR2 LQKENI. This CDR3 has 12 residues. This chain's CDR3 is CASSPGREGEFF. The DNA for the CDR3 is TGTGCCAGCTCACCGGGCCGGGAGGGCGAGTTCTTC.

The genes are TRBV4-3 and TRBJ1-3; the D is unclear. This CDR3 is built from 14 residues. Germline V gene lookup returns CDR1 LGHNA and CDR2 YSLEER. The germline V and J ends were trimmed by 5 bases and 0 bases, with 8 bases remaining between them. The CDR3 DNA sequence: TGCGCCAGCAGCTATCAGGCCTCTGGAAACACCATATATTTT. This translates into CASSYQASGNTIYF.

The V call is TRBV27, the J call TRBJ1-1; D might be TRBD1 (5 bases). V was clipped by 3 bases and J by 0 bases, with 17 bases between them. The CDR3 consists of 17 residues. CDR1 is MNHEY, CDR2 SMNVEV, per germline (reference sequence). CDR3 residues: CASSFQGQIGVNTEAFF. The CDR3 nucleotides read TGTGCCAGCAGTTTTCAGGGCCAGATAGGGGTGAACACTGAAGCTTTCTTT.

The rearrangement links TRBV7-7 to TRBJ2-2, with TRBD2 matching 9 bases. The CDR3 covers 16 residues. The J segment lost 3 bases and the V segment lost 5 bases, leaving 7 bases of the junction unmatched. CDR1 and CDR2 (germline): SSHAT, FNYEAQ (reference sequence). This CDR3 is CASSQYSGRDTGELFF. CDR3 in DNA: TGTGCCAGCAGCCAATATAGCGGGAGAGACACCGGGGAGCTGTTTTTT.

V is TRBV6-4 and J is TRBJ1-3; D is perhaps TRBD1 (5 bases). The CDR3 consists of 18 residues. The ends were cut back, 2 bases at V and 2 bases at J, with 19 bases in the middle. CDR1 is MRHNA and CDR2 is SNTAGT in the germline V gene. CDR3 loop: CASSDPFKQETPGNTIYF. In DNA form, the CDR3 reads TGTGCCAGCAGTGACCCCTTCAAACAGGAAACTCCTGGAAACACCATATATTTT.

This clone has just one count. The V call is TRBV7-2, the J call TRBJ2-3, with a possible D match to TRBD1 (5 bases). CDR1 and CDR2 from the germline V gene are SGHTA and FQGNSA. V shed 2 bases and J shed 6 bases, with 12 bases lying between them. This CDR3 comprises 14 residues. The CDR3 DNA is TGTGCCAGCAGCTTAATTCAGGGAATTGATACGCAGTATTTT. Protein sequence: CASSLIQGIDTQYF.

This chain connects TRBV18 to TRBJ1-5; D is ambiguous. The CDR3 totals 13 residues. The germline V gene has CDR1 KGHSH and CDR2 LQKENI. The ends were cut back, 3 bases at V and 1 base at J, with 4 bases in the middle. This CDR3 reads CASSPQSNQPQHF. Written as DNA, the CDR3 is TGTGCCAGCTCACCCCAGAGCAATCAGCCCCAGCATTTT.

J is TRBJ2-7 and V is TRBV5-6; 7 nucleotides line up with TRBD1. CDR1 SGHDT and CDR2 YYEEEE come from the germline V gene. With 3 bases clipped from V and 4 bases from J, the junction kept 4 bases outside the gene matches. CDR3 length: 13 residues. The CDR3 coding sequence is TGTGCCAGCAGCTCTTGGACAGGATACGAGCAGTACTTC. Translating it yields CASSSWTGYEQYF.

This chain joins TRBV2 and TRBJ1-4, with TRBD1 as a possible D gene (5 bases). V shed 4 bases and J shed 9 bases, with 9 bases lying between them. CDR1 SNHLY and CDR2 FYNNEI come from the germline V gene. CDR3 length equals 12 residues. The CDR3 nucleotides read TGTGCCAGCAGTGGACAGAGTCAAAAACTGTTTTTT. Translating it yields CASSGQSQKLFF.

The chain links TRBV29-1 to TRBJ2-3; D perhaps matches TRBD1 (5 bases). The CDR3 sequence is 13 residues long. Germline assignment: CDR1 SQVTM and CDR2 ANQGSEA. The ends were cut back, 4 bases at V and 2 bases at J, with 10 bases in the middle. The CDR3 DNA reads TGCAGCGTTGTAGGTGGGGCCACAGATACGCAGTATTTT. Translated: CSVVGGATDTQYF.

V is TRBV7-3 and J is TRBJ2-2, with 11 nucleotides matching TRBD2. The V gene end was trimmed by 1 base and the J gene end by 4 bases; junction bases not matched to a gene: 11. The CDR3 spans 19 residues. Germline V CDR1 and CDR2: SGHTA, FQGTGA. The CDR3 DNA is TGTGCCAGCAGCTTAAAGGCCCATAGCGGGGGGGCTAGCACCGGGGAGCTGTTTTTT. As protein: CASSLKAHSGGASTGELFF.

The CDR3 region is CSVGSGLGNNEQFF. The CDR3 DNA is TGCAGCGTTGGATCGGGACTAGGGAACAATGAGCAGTTCTTC. The rearrangement links TRBV29-1 to TRBJ2-1, with TRBD2 matching over 8 bases. The trim removed 4 bases at V and 5 bases at J, leaving 7 bases unmatched. Germline loops: CDR1 SQVTM, CDR2 ANQGSEA. The CDR3 is 14 amino acids.

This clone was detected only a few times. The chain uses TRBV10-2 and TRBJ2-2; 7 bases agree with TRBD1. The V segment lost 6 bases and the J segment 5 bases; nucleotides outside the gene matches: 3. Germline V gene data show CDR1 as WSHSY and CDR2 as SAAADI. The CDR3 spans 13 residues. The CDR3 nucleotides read TGCGCCAGCAGCCCGACAGGGACCGGGGAGCTGTTTTTT. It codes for CASSPTGTGELFF.

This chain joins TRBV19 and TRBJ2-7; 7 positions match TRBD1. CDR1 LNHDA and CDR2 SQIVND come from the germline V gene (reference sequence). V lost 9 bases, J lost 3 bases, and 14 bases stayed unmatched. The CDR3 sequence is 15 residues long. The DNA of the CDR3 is TGTGCCAGCCGACCTACAGGGGACCTCTTCTACGAGCAGTACTTC. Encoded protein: CASRPTGDLFYEQYF. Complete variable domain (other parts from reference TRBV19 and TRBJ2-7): DGGITQSPKYLFRKEGQNVTLSCEQNLNHDAMYWYRQDPGQGLRLIYYSQIVNDFQKGDIAEGYSVSREKKESFPLTVTSAQKNPTAFYLCASRPTGDLFYEQYFGPGTRLTVT.

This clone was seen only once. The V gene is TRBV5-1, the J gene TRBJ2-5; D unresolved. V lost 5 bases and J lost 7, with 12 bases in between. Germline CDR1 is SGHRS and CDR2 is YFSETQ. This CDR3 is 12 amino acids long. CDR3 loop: CASSTTMGTQYF. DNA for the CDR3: TGCGCCAGCAGTACCACTATGGGGACCCAGTACTTC. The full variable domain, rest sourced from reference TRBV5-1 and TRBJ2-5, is KAGVTQTPRYLIKTRGQQVTLSCSPISGHRSVSWYQQTPGQGLQFLFEYFSETQRNKGNFPGRFSGRQFSNSRSEMNVSTLELGDSALYLCASSTTMGTQYFGPGTRLLVL.

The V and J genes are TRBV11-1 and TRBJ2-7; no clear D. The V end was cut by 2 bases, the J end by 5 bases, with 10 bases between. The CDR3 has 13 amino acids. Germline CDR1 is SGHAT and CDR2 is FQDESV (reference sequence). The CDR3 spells CASSLFGQDEQYF. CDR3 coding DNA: TGTGCCAGCAGCTTATTTGGCCAGGACGAGCAGTACTTC.

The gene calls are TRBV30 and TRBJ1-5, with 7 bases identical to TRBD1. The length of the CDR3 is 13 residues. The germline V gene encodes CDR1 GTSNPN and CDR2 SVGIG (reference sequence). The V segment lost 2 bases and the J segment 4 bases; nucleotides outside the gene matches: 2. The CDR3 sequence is CAWSPQGNQPQHF. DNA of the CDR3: TGTGCCTGGAGTCCACAGGGGAATCAGCCCCAGCATTTT.

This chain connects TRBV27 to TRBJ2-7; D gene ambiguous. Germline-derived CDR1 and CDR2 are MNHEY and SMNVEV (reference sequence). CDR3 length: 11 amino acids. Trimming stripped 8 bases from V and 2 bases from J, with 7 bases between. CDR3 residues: CASGPPYEQYF. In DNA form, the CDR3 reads TGTGCCAGCGGGCCCCCCTACGAGCAGTACTTC.

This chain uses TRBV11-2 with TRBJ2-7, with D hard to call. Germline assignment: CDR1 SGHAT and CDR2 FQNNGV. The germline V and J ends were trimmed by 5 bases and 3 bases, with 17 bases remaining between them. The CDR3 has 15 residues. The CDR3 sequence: CASSPDRSSGYEQYF. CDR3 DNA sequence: TGTGCCAGCAGCCCAGACCGGAGTAGTGGCTACGAGCAGTACTTC.

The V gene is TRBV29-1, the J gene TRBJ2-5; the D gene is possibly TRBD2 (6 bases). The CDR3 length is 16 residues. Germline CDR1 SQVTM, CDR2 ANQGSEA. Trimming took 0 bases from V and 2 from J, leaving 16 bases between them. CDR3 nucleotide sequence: TGCAGCGTTGAAGATCGCGGGACGGCTAAACAAGAGACCCAGTACTTC. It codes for CSVEDRGTAKQETQYF.

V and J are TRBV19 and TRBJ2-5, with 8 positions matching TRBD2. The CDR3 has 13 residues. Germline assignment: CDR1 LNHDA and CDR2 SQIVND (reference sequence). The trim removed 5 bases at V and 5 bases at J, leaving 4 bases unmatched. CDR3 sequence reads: CASSREGGETQYF. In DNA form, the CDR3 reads TGTGCCAGTAGTCGGGAGGGAGGGGAGACCCAGTACTTC.

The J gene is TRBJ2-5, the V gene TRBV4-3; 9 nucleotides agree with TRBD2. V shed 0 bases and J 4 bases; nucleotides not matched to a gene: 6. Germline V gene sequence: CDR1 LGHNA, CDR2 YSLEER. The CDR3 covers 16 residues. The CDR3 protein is CASSQEMRGGSETQYF. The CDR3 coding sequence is TGCGCCAGCAGCCAAGAGATGCGGGGGGGCTCAGAGACCCAGTACTTC.